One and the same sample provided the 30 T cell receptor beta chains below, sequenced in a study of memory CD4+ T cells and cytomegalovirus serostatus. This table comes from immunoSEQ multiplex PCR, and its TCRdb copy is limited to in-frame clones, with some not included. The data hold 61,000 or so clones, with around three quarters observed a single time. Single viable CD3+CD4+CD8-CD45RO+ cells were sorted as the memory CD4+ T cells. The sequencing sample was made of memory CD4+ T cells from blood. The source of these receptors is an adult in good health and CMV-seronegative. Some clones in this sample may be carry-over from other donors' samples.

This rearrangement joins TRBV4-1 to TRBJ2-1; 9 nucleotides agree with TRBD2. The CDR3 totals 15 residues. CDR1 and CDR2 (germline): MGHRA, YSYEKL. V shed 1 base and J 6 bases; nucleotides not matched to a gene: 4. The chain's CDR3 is CASSQGREGVNEQFF. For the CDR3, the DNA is TGCGCCAGCAGCCAAGGGCGGGAGGGTGTCAATGAGCAGTTCTTC.

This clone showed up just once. The CDR3 nucleotides read TGTGCCAGCTCACCAAGGGCGCAGGGTGAAGCTTTCTTT. Translated: CASSPRAQGEAFF. The V call is TRBV18, the J call TRBJ1-1; perhaps TRBD1 as D (5 bases). Per germline, CDR1 KGHSH and CDR2 LQKENI. V lost 2 bases and J lost 7, with 11 bases in between. The CDR3 is 13 residues long.

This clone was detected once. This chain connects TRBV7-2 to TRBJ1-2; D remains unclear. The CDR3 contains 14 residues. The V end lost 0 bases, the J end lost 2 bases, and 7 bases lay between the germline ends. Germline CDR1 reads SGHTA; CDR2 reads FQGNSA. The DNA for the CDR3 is TGTGCCAGCAGCTTAGCCCTCGGGAACTATGGCTACACCTTC. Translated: CASSLALGNYGYTF.

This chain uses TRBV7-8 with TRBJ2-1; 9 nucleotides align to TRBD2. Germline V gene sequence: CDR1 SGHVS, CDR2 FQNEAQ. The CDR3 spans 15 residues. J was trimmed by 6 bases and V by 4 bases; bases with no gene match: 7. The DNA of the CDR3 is TGTGCCAGCAGCTCGTCCGGGACTAGCAGCAATGAGCAGTTCTTC. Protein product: CASSSSGTSSNEQFF.

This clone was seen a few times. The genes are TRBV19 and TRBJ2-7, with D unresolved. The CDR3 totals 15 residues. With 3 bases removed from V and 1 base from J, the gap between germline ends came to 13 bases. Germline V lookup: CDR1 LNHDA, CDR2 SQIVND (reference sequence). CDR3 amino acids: CASSILASGSYEQYF. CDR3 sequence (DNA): TGTGCCAGTAGTATCCTGGCCTCGGGTTCCTACGAGCAGTACTTC. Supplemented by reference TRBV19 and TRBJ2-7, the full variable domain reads DGGITQSPKYLFRKEGQNVTLSCEQNLNHDAMYWYRQDPGQGLRLIYYSQIVNDFQKGDIAEGYSVSREKKESFPLTVTSAQKNPTAFYLCASSILASGSYEQYFGPGTRLTVT.

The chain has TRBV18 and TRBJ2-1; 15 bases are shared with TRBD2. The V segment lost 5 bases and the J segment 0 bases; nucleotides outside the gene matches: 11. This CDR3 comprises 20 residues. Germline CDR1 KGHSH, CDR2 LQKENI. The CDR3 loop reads CASSSGGTSGGTSSYNEQFF. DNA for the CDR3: TGTGCCAGCTCATCGGGAGGGACTAGCGGGGGGACGAGCTCCTACAATGAGCAGTTCTTC.

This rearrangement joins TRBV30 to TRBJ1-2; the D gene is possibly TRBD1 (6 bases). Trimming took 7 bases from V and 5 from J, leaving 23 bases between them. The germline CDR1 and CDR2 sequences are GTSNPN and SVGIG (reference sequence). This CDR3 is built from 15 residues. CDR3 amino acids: CASHWGSTGEYGYTF. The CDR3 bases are TGTGCCTCTCACTGGGGCTCGACAGGAGAGTATGGCTACACCTTC.

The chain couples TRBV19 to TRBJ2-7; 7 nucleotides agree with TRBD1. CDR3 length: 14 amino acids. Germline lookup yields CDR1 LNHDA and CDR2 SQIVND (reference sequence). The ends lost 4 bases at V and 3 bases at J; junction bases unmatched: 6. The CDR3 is CASSKGPGGYEQYF. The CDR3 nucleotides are TGTGCCAGTAGTAAGGGGCCAGGGGGCTACGAGCAGTACTTC.

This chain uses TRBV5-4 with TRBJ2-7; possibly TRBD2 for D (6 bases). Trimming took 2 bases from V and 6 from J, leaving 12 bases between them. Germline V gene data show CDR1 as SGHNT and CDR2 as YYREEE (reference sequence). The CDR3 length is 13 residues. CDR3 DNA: TGTGCCAGCAGCTTCCCGACTAGTGCCGAGCAGTACTTC. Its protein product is CASSFPTSAEQYF.

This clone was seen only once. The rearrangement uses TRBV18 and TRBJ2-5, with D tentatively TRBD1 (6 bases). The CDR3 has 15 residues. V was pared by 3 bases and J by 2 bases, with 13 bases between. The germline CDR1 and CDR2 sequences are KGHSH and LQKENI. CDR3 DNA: TGTGCCAGCTCACCCCGACAGGACGCGCAAGAGACCCAGTACTTC. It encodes CASSPRQDAQETQYF.

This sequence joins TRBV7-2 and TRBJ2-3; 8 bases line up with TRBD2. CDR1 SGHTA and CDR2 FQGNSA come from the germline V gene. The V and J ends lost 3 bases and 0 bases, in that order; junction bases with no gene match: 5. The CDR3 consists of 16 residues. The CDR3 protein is CASSLRAGASTDTQYF. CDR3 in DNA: TGTGCCAGCAGCTTGAGAGCGGGAGCTAGCACAGATACGCAGTATTTT.

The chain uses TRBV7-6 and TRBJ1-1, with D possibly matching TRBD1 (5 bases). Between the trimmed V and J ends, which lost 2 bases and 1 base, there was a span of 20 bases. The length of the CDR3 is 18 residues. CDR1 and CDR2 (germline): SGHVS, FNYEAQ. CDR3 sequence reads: CASSLLPASGLGNTEAFF. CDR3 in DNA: TGTGCCAGCAGCTTATTGCCCGCCTCAGGGTTGGGGAACACTGAAGCTTTCTTT.

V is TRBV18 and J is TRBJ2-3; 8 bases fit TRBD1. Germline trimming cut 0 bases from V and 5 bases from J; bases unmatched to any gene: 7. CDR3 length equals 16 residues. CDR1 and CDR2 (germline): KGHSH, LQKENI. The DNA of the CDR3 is TGTGCCAGCTCACCACCACGGGCAGGGGGCTTAGATACGCAGTATTTT. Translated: CASSPPRAGGLDTQYF.

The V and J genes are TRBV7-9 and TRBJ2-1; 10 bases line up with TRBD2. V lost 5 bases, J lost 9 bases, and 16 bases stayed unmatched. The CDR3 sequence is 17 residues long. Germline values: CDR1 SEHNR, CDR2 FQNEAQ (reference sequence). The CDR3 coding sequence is TGTGCCAGCAGCAAACACATCCCCCTAGCGGGAGTTCCTGAGCAGTTCTTC. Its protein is CASSKHIPLAGVPEQFF.

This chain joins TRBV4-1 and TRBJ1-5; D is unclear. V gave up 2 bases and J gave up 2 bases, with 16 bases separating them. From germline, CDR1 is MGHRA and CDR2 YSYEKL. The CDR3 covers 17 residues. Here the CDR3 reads CASSQILIVAGNQPQHF. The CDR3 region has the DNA TGCGCCAGCAGCCAAATACTAATAGTCGCGGGCAATCAGCCCCAGCATTTT.

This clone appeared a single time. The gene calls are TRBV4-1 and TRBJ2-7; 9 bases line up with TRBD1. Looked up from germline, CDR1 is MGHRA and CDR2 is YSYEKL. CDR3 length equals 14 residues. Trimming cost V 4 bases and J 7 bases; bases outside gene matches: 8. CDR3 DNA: TGCGCCAGCAGCCCGATGGGGACAGGGCGGGAGCAGTACTTC. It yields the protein CASSPMGTGREQYF.

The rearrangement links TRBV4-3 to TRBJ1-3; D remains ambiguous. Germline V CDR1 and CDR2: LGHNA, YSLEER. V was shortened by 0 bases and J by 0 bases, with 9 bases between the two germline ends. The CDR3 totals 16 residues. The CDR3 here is CASSQETTYSGNTIYF. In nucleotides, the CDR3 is TGCGCCAGCAGCCAAGAAACAACTTACTCTGGAAACACCATATATTTT.

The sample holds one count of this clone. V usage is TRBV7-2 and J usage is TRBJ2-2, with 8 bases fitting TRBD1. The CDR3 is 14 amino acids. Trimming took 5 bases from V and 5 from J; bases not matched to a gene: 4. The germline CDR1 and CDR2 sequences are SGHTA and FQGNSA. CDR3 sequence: CASSPWTGTGELFF. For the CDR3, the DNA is TGTGCCAGCAGCCCCTGGACAGGGACCGGGGAGCTGTTTTTT.

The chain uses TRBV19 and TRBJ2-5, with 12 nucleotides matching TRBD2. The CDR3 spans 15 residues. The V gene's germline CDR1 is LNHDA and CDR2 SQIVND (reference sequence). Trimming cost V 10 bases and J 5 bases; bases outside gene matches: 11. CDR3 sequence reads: CATAATSGSSETQYF. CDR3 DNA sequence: TGTGCCACCGCAGCGACTAGCGGGAGCAGTGAGACCCAGTACTTC.

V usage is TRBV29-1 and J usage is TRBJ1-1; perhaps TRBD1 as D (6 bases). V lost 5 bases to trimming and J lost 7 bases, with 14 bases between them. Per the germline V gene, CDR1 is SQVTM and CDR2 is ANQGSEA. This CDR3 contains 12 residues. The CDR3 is CSVWGRGDEAFF. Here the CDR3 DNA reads TGCAGCGTTTGGGGCAGGGGCGATGAAGCTTTCTTT. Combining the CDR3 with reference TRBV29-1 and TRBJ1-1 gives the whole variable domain SAVISQKPSRDICQRGTSLTIQCQVDSQVTMMFWYRQQPGQSLTLIATANQGSEATYESGFVIDKFPISRPNLTFSTLTVSNMSPEDSSIYLCSVWGRGDEAFFGQGTRLTVV.

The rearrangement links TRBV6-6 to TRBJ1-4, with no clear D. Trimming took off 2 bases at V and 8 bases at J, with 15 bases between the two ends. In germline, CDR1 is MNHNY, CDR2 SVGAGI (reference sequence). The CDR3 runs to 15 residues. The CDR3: CASSYLRTGGEKLFF. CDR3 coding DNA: TGTGCCAGCAGTTACCTTAGGACGGGAGGGGAAAAACTGTTTTTT.

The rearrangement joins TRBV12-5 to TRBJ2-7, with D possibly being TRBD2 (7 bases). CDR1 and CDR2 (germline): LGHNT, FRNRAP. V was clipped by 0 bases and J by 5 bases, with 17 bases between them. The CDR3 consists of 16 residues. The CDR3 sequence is CASGLVLGPGGHEQYF. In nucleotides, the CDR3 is TGTGCTAGTGGTTTGGTACTGGGCCCCGGGGGGCACGAGCAGTACTTC.

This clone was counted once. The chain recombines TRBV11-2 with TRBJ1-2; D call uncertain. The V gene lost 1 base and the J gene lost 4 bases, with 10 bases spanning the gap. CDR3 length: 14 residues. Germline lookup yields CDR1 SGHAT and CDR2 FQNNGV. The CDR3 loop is CASSLGGLSYGYTF. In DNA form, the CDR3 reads TGTGCCAGCAGCTTAGGCGGCCTCAGCTATGGCTACACCTTC.

The CDR3 region has the DNA TGTGCCAGCACCCAGGGACTGGGACAGGGACTGTTTTTT. Protein sequence: CASTQGLGQGLFF. The chain couples TRBV7-2 to TRBJ2-2; TRBD1 aligns across 9 bases. Germline V gives CDR1 SGHTA, CDR2 FQGNSA. V dropped 7 bases and J dropped 14; count of bases not matched to a gene: 11. This CDR3 has 13 residues.

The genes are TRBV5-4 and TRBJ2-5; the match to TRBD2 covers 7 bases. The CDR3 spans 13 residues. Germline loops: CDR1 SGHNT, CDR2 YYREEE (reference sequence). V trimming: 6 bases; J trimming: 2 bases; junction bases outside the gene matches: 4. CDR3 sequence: CASTLGGQETQYF. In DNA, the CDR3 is TGTGCCAGCACCCTCGGGGGGCAAGAGACCCAGTACTTC.

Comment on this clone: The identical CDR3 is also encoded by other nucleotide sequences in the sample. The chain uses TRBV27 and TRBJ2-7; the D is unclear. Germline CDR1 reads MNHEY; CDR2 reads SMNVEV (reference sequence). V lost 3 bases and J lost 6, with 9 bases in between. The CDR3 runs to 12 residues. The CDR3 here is CASSFNLREQYF. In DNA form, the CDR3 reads TGTGCCAGCAGTTTCAATCTACGCGAGCAGTACTTC.

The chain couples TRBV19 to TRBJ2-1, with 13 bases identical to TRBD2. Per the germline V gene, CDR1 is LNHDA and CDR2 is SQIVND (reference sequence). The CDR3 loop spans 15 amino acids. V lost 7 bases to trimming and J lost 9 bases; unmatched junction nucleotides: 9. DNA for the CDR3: TGTGCCAGTAAAAAACTAGCGGGAGGGGTATTTGAGCAGTTCTTC. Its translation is CASKKLAGGVFEQFF.

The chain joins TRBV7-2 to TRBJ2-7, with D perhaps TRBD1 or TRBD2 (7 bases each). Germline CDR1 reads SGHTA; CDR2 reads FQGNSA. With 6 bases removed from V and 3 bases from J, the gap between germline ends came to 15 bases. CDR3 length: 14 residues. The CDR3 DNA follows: TGTGCCAGCAGTCCTCAGGGGGGGGACTACGAGCAGTACTTC. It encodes CASSPQGGDYEQYF. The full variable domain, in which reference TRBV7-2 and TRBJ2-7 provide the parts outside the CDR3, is GAGVSQSPSNKVTEKGKDVELRCDPISGHTALYWYRQSLGQGLEFLIYFQGNSAPDKSGLPSDRFSAERTGGSVSTLTIQRTQQEDSAVYLCASSPQGGDYEQYFGPGTRLTVT.

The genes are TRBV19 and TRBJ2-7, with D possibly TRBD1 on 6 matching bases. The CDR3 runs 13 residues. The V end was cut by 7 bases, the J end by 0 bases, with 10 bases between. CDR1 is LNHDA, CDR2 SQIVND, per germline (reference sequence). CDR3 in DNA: TGTGCCAGTAATAGCAGGGGCTCCTACGAGCAGTACTTC. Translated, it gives CASNSRGSYEQYF.

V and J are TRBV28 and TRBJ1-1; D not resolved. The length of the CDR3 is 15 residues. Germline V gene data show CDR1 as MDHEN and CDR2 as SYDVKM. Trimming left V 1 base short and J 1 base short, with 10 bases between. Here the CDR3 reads CASSLLGYKNTEAFF. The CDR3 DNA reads TGTGCCAGCAGTTTATTGGGGTATAAGAACACTGAAGCTTTCTTT.